The subject of this entry is one T cell receptor beta chain. There is no known antigen for this receptor. Nothing much larger sits one base from this clone, and base qualities are not available. These data come from a study of T cell changes during pregnancy in multiple sclerosis (dated by TCRdb to between 2019 and 2020). About the study as a whole: The study examined how the T cell repertoire changed over the course of pregnancy in women with multiple sclerosis.

Receptors were amplified or captured by the immunoSEQ multiplex PCR assay. The table comes from immuneACCESS by way of TCRdb, which keeps in-frame sequences with V and J called. Part of the clones is missing from these tables; in studies checked, under half for an unresolved V gene and the rest for unknown reasons. This sample has approximately 80,000 clones in its table, and over 85% of those were observed once. The ten largest account for approximately 0.92% of the sample. The CDR3 contains 17 residues, cysteine and phenylalanine counted. Of the read, only the CDR3 DNA is kept; its 51 bases are in frame from base 1. V ends up 6 bases short and J 5 bases short, with an unmatched junction base count of 16. In the germline V gene, CDR1 corresponds to MDHEN and CDR2 to SYDVKM.

This chain joins TRBV28 to TRBJ1-5; 7 bases in the junction line up with TRBD1. The TCR sequence derives from a female donor in good health, enrolled as a control in a pregnancy study. The sequences come from peripheral blood, collected in the second trimester of pregnancy. CDR3 protein: CASSLPRQGMGDQPQHF. The DNA sequence is TGTGCCAGCAGCTTACCCCGACAGGGTATGGGGGATCAGCCCCAGCATTTT.